Following are 8 T cell receptor beta chains from one sample sequenced in a study of OX40 agonist ivuxolimab in advanced cancers. Only in-frame clones appear in the TCRdb table, and some are missing; sequencing was by immunoSEQ multiplex PCR. The table includes about 99,000 clones, 91% detected once. Source: CD4+ or CD8+ T cells sorted from blood, taken in a trial of the OX40 agonist ivuxolimab. The receptors originated from an adult with an advanced solid tumor such as melanoma, head and neck, liver or kidney cancer.

The chain uses TRBV18 and TRBJ2-4, with D maybe TRBD1 (5 bases). This CDR3 comprises 16 residues. V shed 4 bases and J shed 0 bases, with 13 bases lying between them. Germline V gene lookup returns CDR1 KGHSH and CDR2 LQKENI. DNA for the CDR3: TGTGCCAGCTCACTCCAGGGAAACTTAGCCAAAAACATTCAGTACTTC. Translated: CASSLQGNLAKNIQYF.

The gene calls are TRBV18 and TRBJ1-5; D gene uncertain. Trimming removed 3 bases at V and 2 bases at J, with 8 bases between. Germline V CDR1 and CDR2: KGHSH, LQKENI. CDR3 size: 14 residues. CDR3 DNA: TGTGCCAGCTCACCGGGCTCAGGCAATCAGCCCCAGCATTTT. Encoded protein: CASSPGSGNQPQHF.

This chain uses TRBV28 with TRBJ2-7, with TRBD2 identical over 8 bases. In germline, CDR1 is MDHEN, CDR2 SYDVKM. The CDR3 consists of 14 residues. The V gene end was trimmed by 6 bases and the J gene end by 2 bases; junction bases not matched to a gene: 6. The CDR3 here is CASSSSGFPYEQYF. Written as DNA, the CDR3 is TGTGCCAGCAGCTCTAGCGGGTTTCCCTACGAGCAGTACTTC. The full variable domain, its missing parts supplied by reference TRBV28 and TRBJ2-7, is DVKVTQSSRYLVKRTGEKVFLECVQDMDHENMFWYRQDPGLGLRLIYFSYDVKMKEKGDIPEGYSVSREKKERFSLILESASTNQTSMYLCASSSSGFPYEQYFGPGTRLTVT.

This rearrangement joins TRBV5-4 to TRBJ2-5, with D perhaps matching TRBD1 or TRBD2 (6 bases each). Trimming took off 1 base at V and 2 bases at J, with 15 bases between the two ends. Germline CDR1 reads SGHNT; CDR2 reads YYREEE (reference sequence). This CDR3 comprises 16 residues. The DNA for the CDR3 is TGTGCCAGCAGCTTGTATTTAGGGGGAGGACAAGAGACCCAGTACTTC. Amino acids: CASSLYLGGGQETQYF. The full variable domain, with the rest looked up from reference TRBV5-4 and TRBJ2-5, is ETGVTQSPTHLIKTRGQQVTLRCSSQSGHNTVSWYQQALGQGPQFIFQYYREEENGRGNFPPRFSGLQFPNYSSELNVNALELDDSALYLCASSLYLGGGQETQYFGPGTRLLVL.

This clone came up a few times. The chain combines TRBV2 with TRBJ2-1; 13 nucleotides align to TRBD2. The CDR3 has 15 residues. V was pared by 6 bases and J by 9 bases, with 8 bases of the junction left unmatched. CDR1 and CDR2 (germline): SNHLY, FYNNEI. CDR3 nucleotides: TGTGCCAGCAGCCCCCGGACTAGCGGGAGACTTGAGCAGTTCTTC. It encodes CASSPRTSGRLEQFF.

The J gene is TRBJ2-7, the V gene TRBV4-2; D may be TRBD1 or TRBD2 (6 bases each). The CDR3 totals 17 residues. Germline CDR1 is LGHNA and CDR2 is YNFKEQ. V shed 2 bases and J shed 2 bases, with 19 bases lying between them. The CDR3 here is CASSQKTGVGGTYEQYF. The CDR3 nucleotides are TGTGCCAGCAGCCAAAAGACAGGAGTGGGCGGGACCTACGAGCAGTACTTC.

This chain links TRBV28 with TRBJ2-7; 11 bases are shared with TRBD2. The CDR3 runs 16 residues. In germline, CDR1 is MDHEN, CDR2 SYDVKM. V was pared by 10 bases and J by 0 bases, with 11 bases of the junction left unmatched. The CDR3 loop is CATSSVAGGGSYEQYF. As DNA, the CDR3 is TGTGCCACCTCGAGCGTAGCGGGAGGGGGCTCCTACGAGCAGTACTTC. Supplemented by reference TRBV28 and TRBJ2-7, the full variable domain reads DVKVTQSSRYLVKRTGEKVFLECVQDMDHENMFWYRQDPGLGLRLIYFSYDVKMKEKGDIPEGYSVSREKKERFSLILESASTNQTSMYLCATSSVAGGGSYEQYFGPGTRLTVT.

V is TRBV27 and J is TRBJ2-1; 10 bases map to TRBD2. The V gene end was trimmed by 4 bases and the J gene end by 6 bases; junction bases not matched to a gene: 6. The CDR3 consists of 15 residues. Germline lookup yields CDR1 MNHEY and CDR2 SMNVEV (reference sequence). The CDR3 bases are TGTGCCAGCAGTTCCCTAGCGGGAGCCGGCAATGAGCAGTTCTTC. It specifies CASSSLAGAGNEQFF.